A single sample is the source of the 25 T cell receptor beta chains below, sequenced in a study of T-cell reconstitution after alpha-beta-depleted transplantation in children. During its preparation, the TCRbeta library received unique molecular identifiers. TCRdb re-analysed the PCR reads in MiXCR, keeping a single row per CDR3 protein. Of a few hundred thousand distinct CDR3 sequences detected, 18% appear once; the ten largest clones hold approximately 3%. Sequenced material: PBMCs from the stem cell graft donor, taken from the stem cell graft. The source is a human donor who donated a stem cell graft to a child with acute lymphoblastic leukemia.

The J gene is TRBJ2-7, the V gene TRBV27; D possibly corresponds to TRBD2 (6 bases). Germline CDR1 MNHEY, CDR2 SMNVEV (reference sequence). V dropped 6 bases and J dropped 3 bases, with 18 bases sitting between them. The CDR3 runs 15 residues. The CDR3: CASSQSGGLHYEQYF. The CDR3 region has the DNA TGTGCCAGCAGCCAATCTGGGGGACTGCACTACGAGCAGTACTTC.

This chain connects TRBV5-1 to TRBJ2-3; D may be TRBD2 (5 bases). Germline values: CDR1 SGHRS, CDR2 YFSETQ. CDR3 length: 14 amino acids. The V end lost 4 bases, the J end lost 6 bases, and 15 bases lay between the germline ends. CDR3 in DNA: TGCGCCAGCAGCCCCGGACTGCCGAGCGATACGCAGTATTTT. Protein: CASSPGLPSDTQYF.

The rearrangement joins TRBV24-1 to TRBJ1-5; tentative D call: TRBD1 (5 bases). CDR1 KGHDR and CDR2 SFDVKD come from the germline V gene. The CDR3 consists of 16 residues. Trimming shortened V by 2 bases and J by 1 base, and 11 bases separated the two germline ends. CDR3 protein: CATSDSGYGSNQPQHF. CDR3 nucleotide sequence: TGTGCCACCAGTGATTCAGGGTACGGAAGCAATCAGCCCCAGCATTTT.

In its sample, this clonotype was seen a few times. This chain uses TRBV20-1 with TRBJ1-1; D gene unclear. The CDR3 spans 12 residues. Trimming took 3 bases from V and 1 from J, leaving 6 bases between them. Germline CDR1 DFQATT, CDR2 SNEGSKA (reference sequence). Here the CDR3 DNA reads TGCAGTGCTAGGGGAGGGAACACTGAAGCTTTCTTT. Amino acid sequence: CSARGGNTEAFF.

This clonotype occurred a few times. This sequence joins TRBV4-1 and TRBJ1-5, with D hard to call. CDR3 length equals 13 residues. V was clipped by 2 bases and J by 8 bases, with 10 bases between them. Germline CDR1 and CDR2: MGHRA and YSYEKL. CDR3 coding DNA: TGCGCCAGCAGCCAATGGGCGCCGGAGCCCCAGCATTTT. Protein: CASSQWAPEPQHF.

In its sample, this clonotype was seen a few times. The chain employs TRBV10-3 and TRBJ2-7; D uncertain. The CDR3 length is 12 residues. Germline assignment: CDR1 ENHRY and CDR2 SYGVKD. The V end was cut by 2 bases, the J end by 0 bases, with 2 bases between. In DNA, the CDR3 is TGTGCCATCAGTGAGCGCTCCTACGAGCAGTACTTC. The encoded protein is CAISERSYEQYF.

The chain is built from TRBV6-1 and TRBJ2-7, with 9 nucleotides matching TRBD1. V trimming: 1 base; J trimming: 5 bases; junction bases outside the gene matches: 9. Germline V lookup: CDR1 MNHNS, CDR2 SASEGT. CDR3 size: 16 residues. Written as DNA, the CDR3 is TGTGCCAGCAGTGAAGTAGAGGACAGGGGCTATCACGAGCAGTACTTC. It translates to CASSEVEDRGYHEQYF.

The chain carries TRBV5-1 and TRBJ2-3, with TRBD1 as a possible D gene (6 bases). The germline CDR1 and CDR2 sequences are SGHRS and YFSETQ. The CDR3 contains 15 residues. V was pared by 1 base and J by 2 bases, with 11 bases between. The CDR3 is CASSLSGQSTDTQYF. CDR3 bases: TGCGCCAGCAGCTTGTCTGGACAGTCCACAGATACGCAGTATTTT.

Note on this clonotype: The germline gene is not matched at one end of the junction; a read error may be the cause. For the CDR3, the DNA is TGTGCCAGCAGCCCTCGGCGCTCTGGAAACACCATGTATTTT. This gives the protein CASSPRRSGNTMYF. The gene calls are TRBV12-3 or TRBV12-4 and TRBJ1-3, with D unclear. This CDR3 is 14 amino acids long.

The rearrangement joins TRBV5-1 to TRBJ2-7; D is undetermined. The V gene lost 6 bases and the J gene lost 0 bases, with 25 bases spanning the gap. This CDR3 has 18 amino acids. CDR1 is SGHRS and CDR2 is YFSETQ in the germline V gene. CDR3 sequence: CASNLGYTVLLNSYEQYF. The CDR3 DNA follows: TGCGCCAGCAATCTGGGGTACACGGTTTTACTAAACTCCTACGAGCAGTACTTC.

This clonotype was counted only a few times. The chain joins TRBV20-1 to TRBJ2-3; the match to TRBD2 covers 9 bases. The V gene end was trimmed by 0 bases and the J gene end by 6 bases; junction bases not matched to a gene: 10. This CDR3 is built from 16 residues. Germline V lookup: CDR1 DFQATT, CDR2 SNEGSKA (reference sequence). As DNA, the CDR3 is TGCAGTGCTAGAGATTTAGCGGGAGTGGTGGTGGATACGCAGTATTTT. Protein product: CSARDLAGVVVDTQYF.

The chain recombines TRBV10-1 with TRBJ2-5; tentatively, D is TRBD2 (5 bases). Germline V gene lookup returns CDR1 WNHNN and CDR2 SYGVQD (reference sequence). Trimming shortened V by 3 bases and J by 12 bases, and 11 bases separated the two germline ends. The length of the CDR3 is 11 residues. CDR3 coding DNA: TGCGCCAGCAGTGATGAGGGCCGCAAGTACTTC. This gives the protein CASSDEGRKYF.

In this sample, this clonotype turned up a few times. The V and J genes are TRBV6-2 or TRBV6-3 and TRBJ2-7, with 7 bases identical to TRBD2. The CDR3 covers 15 residues. The germline gives CDR1 MNHEY, CDR2 SVGEGT. Trimming cost V 2 bases and J 6 bases; bases outside gene matches: 10. The CDR3 nucleotides read TGTGCCAGCAGTTACCCTAGCGGCAGAGTTCCCGAGCAGTACTTC. As protein: CASSYPSGRVPEQYF.

V gene TRBV12-5 combines with J gene TRBJ1-1; D remains ambiguous. The germline V gene encodes CDR1 LGHNT and CDR2 FRNRAP. Trimming removed 9 bases at V and 6 bases at J, with 14 bases between. The CDR3 extends over 12 amino acids. In nucleotides, the CDR3 is TGTGCTAGCTCCCCCAGATTCTCTGAAGCTTTCTTT. As protein: CASSPRFSEAFF.

The rearrangement joins TRBV5-1 to TRBJ2-1; the D gene is possibly TRBD1 (6 bases). Between the trimmed V and J ends, which lost 4 bases and 3 bases, there was a span of 14 bases. The V gene's germline CDR1 is SGHRS and CDR2 YFSETQ. The CDR3 spans 15 residues. Here the CDR3 DNA reads TGCGCCAGCAGCCCCTTCCGGGACAACTACAATGAGCAGTTCTTC. Amino acid sequence: CASSPFRDNYNEQFF.

This clonotype was recorded many times. The rearrangement joins TRBV6-5 to TRBJ2-5, with D uncertain. CDR1 and CDR2 from the germline V gene are MNHEY and SVGAGI. V was cut by 2 bases and J by 0 bases, with 7 bases left in between. This CDR3 spans 14 amino acids. CDR3 region: CASSYEQNQETQYF. CDR3 bases: TGTGCCAGCAGTTACGAGCAGAACCAAGAGACCCAGTACTTC.

This clonotype was recorded a few times. The chain employs TRBV3-1 and TRBJ2-1; D might be TRBD2 (6 bases). The V and J ends lost 0 bases and 2 bases respectively, with 14 bases between them. Germline CDR1 and CDR2: LGHDT and YNNKEL (reference sequence). The CDR3 is 17 amino acids. Here the CDR3 DNA reads TGTGCCAGCAGCCAAGAATTGGGGAGGATCACCTACAATGAGCAGTTCTTC. The encoded protein is CASSQELGRITYNEQFF.

This clonotype turned up a few times. This chain uses TRBV20-1 with TRBJ2-7; 7 bases match TRBD2. V trimming: 0 bases; J trimming: 5 bases; junction bases outside the gene matches: 10. Germline CDR1 and CDR2: DFQATT and SNEGSKA (reference sequence). This CDR3 region has 15 residues. The CDR3 spells CSARDPNGRAHEQYF. The CDR3 DNA sequence: TGCAGTGCTAGAGATCCGAATGGGAGGGCCCACGAGCAGTACTTC.

The sample holds a few counts of this clonotype. This chain's CDR3 is CASSLWGGLAYNEQFF. The CDR3 nucleotides are TGTGCCAGCAGCCTATGGGGGGGTTTGGCCTACAATGAGCAGTTCTTC. The chain combines TRBV7-3 with TRBJ2-1; 7 nucleotides agree with TRBD2. Trimming at V came to 5 bases and at J to 2 bases, leaving 9 bases not matched to a gene. Germline V gives CDR1 SGHTA, CDR2 FQGTGA. This CDR3 contains 16 residues.

This clonotype has at least ten counts. This chain joins TRBV29-1 and TRBJ2-4, with a possible D match to TRBD1 (6 bases). The CDR3 is 12 amino acids. CDR1 and CDR2 (germline): SQVTM, ANQGSEA. The germline V and J ends were trimmed by 8 bases and 3 bases, with 11 bases remaining between them. Written as DNA, the CDR3 is TGCAGCAACCGGGACAACAAAAACATTCAGTACTTC. Translation gives CSNRDNKNIQYF. The full variable domain, completed using reference TRBV29-1 and TRBJ2-4, is SAVISQKPSRDICQRGTSLTIQCQVDSQVTMMFWYRQQPGQSLTLIATANQGSEATYESGFVIDKFPISRPNLTFSTLTVSNMSPEDSSIYLCSNRDNKNIQYFGAGTRLSVL.

This chain uses TRBV20-1 with TRBJ2-5; 8 nucleotides match TRBD2. The V gene's germline CDR1 is DFQATT and CDR2 SNEGSKA (reference sequence). The CDR3 covers 14 residues. J was trimmed by 4 bases and V by 2 bases; bases with no gene match: 6. CDR3 loop: CSARLAGRGETQYF. The CDR3 coding sequence is TGCAGTGCTAGATTAGCGGGAAGGGGAGAGACCCAGTACTTC.

This clonotype was observed many times. This rearrangement joins TRBV6-1 to TRBJ2-3, with TRBD1 matching 8 bases. The junction had 2 bases not matched to a gene; V was cut back by 2 bases and J by 1 base. Germline CDR1 is MNHNS and CDR2 is SASEGT. The CDR3 is 15 residues long. For the CDR3, the DNA is TGTGCCAGCAGTGAATTCAGGGGGCGCACAGATACGCAGTATTTT. Translation: CASSEFRGRTDTQYF.

This clonotype came up a few times. The chain employs TRBV30 and TRBJ2-7, with TRBD1 matching over 9 bases. V lost 2 bases to trimming and J lost 3 bases; unmatched junction nucleotides: 5. The CDR3 spans 14 residues. Germline CDR1 reads GTSNPN; CDR2 reads SVGIG (reference sequence). The DNA of the CDR3 is TGTGCCTGGAGTTACCGGGACAGGGACTACGAGCAGTACTTC. This encodes CAWSYRDRDYEQYF.

The V call is TRBV5-1, the J call TRBJ2-1; D is ambiguous. The germline V gene encodes CDR1 SGHRS and CDR2 YFSETQ. V dropped 0 bases and J dropped 3 bases, with 7 bases sitting between them. This CDR3 is 14 amino acids long. The CDR3 DNA reads as TGCGCCAGCAGCTTGGTCGTGGGCTACAATGAGCAGTTCTTC. Translation: CASSLVVGYNEQFF.

This clonotype was seen more than once but under ten times. This chain joins TRBV29-1 and TRBJ2-1; 7 bases agree with TRBD2. Looked up from germline, CDR1 is SQVTM and CDR2 is ANQGSEA. The V gene end was trimmed by 3 bases and the J gene end by 2 bases; junction bases not matched to a gene: 7. The CDR3 runs to 15 residues. The DNA for the CDR3 is TGCAGCGTTGAGCCCAGCCTAGCGGCCTACAATGAGCAGTTCTTC. This translates into CSVEPSLAAYNEQFF.